This T cell receptor beta chain was profiled in a study of human thymus T cells. Study-wide results and limits: V and J genes seemed to be used with bias in thymic and blood repertoires.

Resections from corrective heart surgery supplied the thymus tissue. Profiling relied on immunoSEQ multiplex PCR, and the TCRdb table lists in-frame clones only, not all of them. The sample contains 86,000 or so clones, around 96% of which appear only once. Points on this clone: Its specificity is unknown.

The CDR3 consists of 13 residues. V was clipped by 7 bases and J by 4 bases; unmatched bases: 5. The germline CDR1 and CDR2 sequences are GTSNPN and SVGIG (reference sequence). The receptor was isolated from a boy younger than two with a congenital heart defect but otherwise immunologically healthy. This chain connects TRBV30 to TRBJ1-5, with TRBD1 identical over 9 bases. The sequenced sample was thymus tissue. The CDR3 region has the DNA TGTGCCTCCTCCGGGACAGGGAATCAGCCCCAGCATTTT. Translating it yields CASSGTGNQPQHF.